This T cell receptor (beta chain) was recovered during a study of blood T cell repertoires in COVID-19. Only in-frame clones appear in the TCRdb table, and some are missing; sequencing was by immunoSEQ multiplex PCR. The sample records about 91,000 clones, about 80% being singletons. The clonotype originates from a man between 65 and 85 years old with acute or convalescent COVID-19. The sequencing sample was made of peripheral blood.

The DNA of the CDR3 is TGTGCCAGCAGCCAAGATCTTAGCGGGGCTTGGAATGAGCAGTTCTTC. Translating gives CASSQDLSGAWNEQFF. This chain uses TRBV4-2 with TRBJ2-1; TRBD2 matches 8 bases. The CDR3 consists of 16 residues. The V gene end was trimmed by 0 bases and the J gene end by 7 bases; junction bases not matched to a gene: 8. The germline CDR1 and CDR2 sequences are LGHNA and YNFKEQ.